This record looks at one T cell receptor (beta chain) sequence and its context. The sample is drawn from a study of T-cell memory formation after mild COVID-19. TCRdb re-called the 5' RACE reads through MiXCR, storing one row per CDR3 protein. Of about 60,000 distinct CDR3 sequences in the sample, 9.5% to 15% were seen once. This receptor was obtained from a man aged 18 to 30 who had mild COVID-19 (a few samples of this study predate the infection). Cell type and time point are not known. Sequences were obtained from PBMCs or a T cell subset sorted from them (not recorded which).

The CDR3 region has the DNA TGTGCCAGCAGCCGGAAAGGAGCGGGGTGGACAGATACGCAGTATTTT. Amino acid sequence: CASSRKGAGWTDTQYF. V is TRBV11-2 and J is TRBJ2-3; TRBD2 aligns across 7 bases. After removal of 5 bases from V and 3 bases from J, the junction contained 11 bases not matched to a gene. The CDR3 is 16 residues long. Germline V gene sequence: CDR1 SGHAT, CDR2 FQNNGV.